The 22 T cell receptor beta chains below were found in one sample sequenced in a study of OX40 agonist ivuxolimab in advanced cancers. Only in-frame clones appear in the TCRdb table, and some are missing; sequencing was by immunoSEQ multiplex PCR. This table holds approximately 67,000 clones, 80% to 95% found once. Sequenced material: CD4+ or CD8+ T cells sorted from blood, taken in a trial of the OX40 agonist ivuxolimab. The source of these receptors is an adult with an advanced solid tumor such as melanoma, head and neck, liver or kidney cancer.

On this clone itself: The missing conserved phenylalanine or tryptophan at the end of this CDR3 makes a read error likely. The CDR3 reads CASSLALAGASTDTQYS. The DNA for the CDR3 is TGTGCCAGCAGCTTGGCTCTAGCGGGAGCGAGCACAGATACGCAGTATTCT. V usage is TRBV5-4 and J usage is TRBJ2-3, with 10 bases identical to TRBD2. The V gene end was trimmed by 0 bases and the J gene end by 0 bases; junction bases not matched to a gene: 4. CDR3 length: 17 residues. Germline V gene sequence: CDR1 SGHNT, CDR2 YYREEE (reference sequence).

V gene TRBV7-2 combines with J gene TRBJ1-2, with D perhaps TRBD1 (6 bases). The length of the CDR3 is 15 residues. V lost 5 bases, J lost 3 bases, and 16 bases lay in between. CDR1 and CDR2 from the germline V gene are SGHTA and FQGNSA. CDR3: CASSAQTGTDYGYTF. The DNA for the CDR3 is TGTGCCAGCAGCGCCCAAACAGGGACGGACTATGGCTACACCTTC. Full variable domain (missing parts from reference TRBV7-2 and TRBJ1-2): GAGVSQSPSNKVTEKGKDVELRCDPISGHTALYWYRQSLGQGLEFLIYFQGNSAPDKSGLPSDRFSAERTGGSVSTLTIQRTQQEDSAVYLCASSAQTGTDYGYTFGSGTRLTVV.

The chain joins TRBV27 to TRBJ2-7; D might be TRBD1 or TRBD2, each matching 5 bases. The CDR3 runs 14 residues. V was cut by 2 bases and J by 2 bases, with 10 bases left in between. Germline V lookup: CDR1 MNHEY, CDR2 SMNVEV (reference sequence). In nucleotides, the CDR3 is TGTGCCAGCAGTTTACCGGGACCAACCTACGAGCAGTACTTC. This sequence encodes CASSLPGPTYEQYF.

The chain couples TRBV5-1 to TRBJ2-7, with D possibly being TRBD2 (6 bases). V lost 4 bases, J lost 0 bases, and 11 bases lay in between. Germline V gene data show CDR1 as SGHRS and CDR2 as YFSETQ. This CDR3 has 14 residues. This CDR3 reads CASSQGLVSYEQYF. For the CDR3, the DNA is TGCGCCAGCAGCCAGGGACTTGTCTCCTACGAGCAGTACTTC.

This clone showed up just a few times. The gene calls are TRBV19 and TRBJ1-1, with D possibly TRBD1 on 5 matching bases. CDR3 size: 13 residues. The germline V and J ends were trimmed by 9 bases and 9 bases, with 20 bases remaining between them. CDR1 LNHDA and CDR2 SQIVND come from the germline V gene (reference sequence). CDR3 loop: CASGDERGRKAFF. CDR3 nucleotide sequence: TGTGCCAGCGGGGACGAGCGGGGCAGGAAAGCTTTCTTT.

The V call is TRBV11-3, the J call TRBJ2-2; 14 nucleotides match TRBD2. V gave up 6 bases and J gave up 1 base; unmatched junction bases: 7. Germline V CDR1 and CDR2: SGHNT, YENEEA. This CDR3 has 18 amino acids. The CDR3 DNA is TGTGCCAGCAGGTCCGGGACTAGCGGGAGTGTGAACACCGGGGAGCTGTTTTTT. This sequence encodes CASRSGTSGSVNTGELFF.

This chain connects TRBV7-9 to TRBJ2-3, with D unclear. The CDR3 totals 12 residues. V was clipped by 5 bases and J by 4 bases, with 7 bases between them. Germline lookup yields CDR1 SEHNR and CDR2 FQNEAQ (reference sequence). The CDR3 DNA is TGTGCCAGCAGCCCTGAGGCAGATACGCAGTATTTT. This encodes CASSPEADTQYF.

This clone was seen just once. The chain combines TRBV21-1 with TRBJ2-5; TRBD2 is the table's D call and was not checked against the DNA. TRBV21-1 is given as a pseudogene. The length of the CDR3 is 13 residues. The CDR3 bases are TGTGCCAGCAGCAAAGTATCCGGGGAGACCCAGTACTTC. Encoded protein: CASSKVSGETQYF.

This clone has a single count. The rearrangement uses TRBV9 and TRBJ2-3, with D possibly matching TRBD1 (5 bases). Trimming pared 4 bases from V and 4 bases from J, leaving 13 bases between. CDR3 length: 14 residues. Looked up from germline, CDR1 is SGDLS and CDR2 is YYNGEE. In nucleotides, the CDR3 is TGTGCCAGCAGCCCCAGGGAATGGGCAGATACGCAGTATTTT. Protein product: CASSPREWADTQYF. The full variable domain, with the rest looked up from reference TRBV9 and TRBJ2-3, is DSGVTQTPKHLITATGQRVTLRCSPRSGDLSVYWYQQSLDQGLQFLIQYYNGEERAKGNILERFSAQQFPDLHSELNLSSLELGDSALYFCASSPREWADTQYFGPGTRLTVL.

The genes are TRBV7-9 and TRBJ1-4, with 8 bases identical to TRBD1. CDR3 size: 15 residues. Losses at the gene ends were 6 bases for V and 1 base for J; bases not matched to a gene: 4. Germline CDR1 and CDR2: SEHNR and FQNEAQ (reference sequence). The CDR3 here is CASRATGGTNEKLFF. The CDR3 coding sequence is TGTGCCAGCAGGGCAACAGGGGGAACTAATGAAAAACTGTTTTTT.

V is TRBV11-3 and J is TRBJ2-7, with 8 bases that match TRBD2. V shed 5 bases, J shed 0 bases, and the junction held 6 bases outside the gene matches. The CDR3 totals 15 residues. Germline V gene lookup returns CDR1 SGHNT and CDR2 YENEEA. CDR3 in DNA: TGTGCCAGCAGCCTTACGGGACTAGACTCCTACGAGCAGTACTTC. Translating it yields CASSLTGLDSYEQYF.

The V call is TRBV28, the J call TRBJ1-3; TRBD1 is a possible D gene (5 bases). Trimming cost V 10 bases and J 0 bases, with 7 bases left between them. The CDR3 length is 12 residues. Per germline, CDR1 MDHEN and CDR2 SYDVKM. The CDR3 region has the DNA TGTGCCACGGGGGACTCTGGAAACACCATATATTTT. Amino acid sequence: CATGDSGNTIYF.

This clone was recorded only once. The DNA of the CDR3 is TGTGCCAGCAGCCTTAGCGGGGGGGCTGGGGAGACCCAGTACTTC. Protein: CASSLSGGAGETQYF. V gene TRBV6-1 combines with J gene TRBJ2-5, with 11 bases identical to TRBD2. CDR1 and CDR2 (germline): MNHNS, SASEGT. V shed 6 bases and J 5 bases; nucleotides not matched to a gene: 8. There are 15 residues in the CDR3.

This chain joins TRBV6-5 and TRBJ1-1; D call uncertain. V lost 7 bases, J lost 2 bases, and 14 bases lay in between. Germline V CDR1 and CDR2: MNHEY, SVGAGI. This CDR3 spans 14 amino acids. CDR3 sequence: CASMAYTPNTEAFF. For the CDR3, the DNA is TGTGCCAGCATGGCTTACACCCCCAACACTGAAGCTTTCTTT.

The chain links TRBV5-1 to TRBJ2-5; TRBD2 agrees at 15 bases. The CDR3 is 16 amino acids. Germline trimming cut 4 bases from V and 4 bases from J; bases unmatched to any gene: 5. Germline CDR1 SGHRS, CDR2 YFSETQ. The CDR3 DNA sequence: TGCGCCAGCAGCGGAGGGGGACTAGCGGGAGGAGAGACCCAGTACTTC. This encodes CASSGGGLAGGETQYF.

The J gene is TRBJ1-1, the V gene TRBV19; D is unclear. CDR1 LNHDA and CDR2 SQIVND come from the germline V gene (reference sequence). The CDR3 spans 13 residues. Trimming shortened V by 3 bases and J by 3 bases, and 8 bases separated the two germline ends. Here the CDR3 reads CASSMTADTEAFF. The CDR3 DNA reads TGTGCCAGTAGTATGACCGCCGACACTGAAGCTTTCTTT.

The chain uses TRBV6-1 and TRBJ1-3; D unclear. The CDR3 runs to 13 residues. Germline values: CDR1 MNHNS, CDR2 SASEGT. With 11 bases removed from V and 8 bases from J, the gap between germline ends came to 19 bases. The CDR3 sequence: CAGHSGVEYTIYF. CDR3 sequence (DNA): TGTGCCGGCCACAGCGGGGTGGAATACACCATATATTTT.

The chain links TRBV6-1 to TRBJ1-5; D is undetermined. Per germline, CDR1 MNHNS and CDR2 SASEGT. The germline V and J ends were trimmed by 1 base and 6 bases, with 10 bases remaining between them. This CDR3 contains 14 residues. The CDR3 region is CASSEVGGGQPQHF. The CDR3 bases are TGTGCCAGCAGTGAAGTGGGTGGTGGTCAGCCCCAGCATTTT.

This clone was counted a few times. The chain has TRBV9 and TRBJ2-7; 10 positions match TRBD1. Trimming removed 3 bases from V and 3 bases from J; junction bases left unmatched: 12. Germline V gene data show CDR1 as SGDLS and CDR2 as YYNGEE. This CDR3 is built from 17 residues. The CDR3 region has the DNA TGTGCCAGCAGCGCAACACTGGGGACAGGGGCCTTCTACGAGCAGTACTTC. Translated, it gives CASSATLGTGAFYEQYF.

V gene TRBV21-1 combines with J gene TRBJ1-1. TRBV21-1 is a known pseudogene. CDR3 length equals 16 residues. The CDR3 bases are TGTGCCAGCAGCAAAGGGGCGGTTCGTTATCCGGTAGAAGCTTTCTTT. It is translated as CASSKGAVRYPVEAFF.

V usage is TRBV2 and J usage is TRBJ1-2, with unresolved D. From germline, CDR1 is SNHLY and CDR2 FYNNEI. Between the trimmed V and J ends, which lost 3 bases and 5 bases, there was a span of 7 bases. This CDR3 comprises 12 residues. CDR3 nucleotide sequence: TGTGCCAGCAGTGAGTCTTTATATGGCTACACCTTC. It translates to CASSESLYGYTF.

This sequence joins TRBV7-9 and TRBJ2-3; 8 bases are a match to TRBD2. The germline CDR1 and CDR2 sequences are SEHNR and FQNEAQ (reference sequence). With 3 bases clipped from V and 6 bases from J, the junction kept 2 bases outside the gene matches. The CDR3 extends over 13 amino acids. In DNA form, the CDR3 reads TGTGCCAGCAGCTTCTCGGGAGGGGATACGCAGTATTTT. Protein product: CASSFSGGDTQYF.